These 23 T cell receptor beta chains came from one sample sequenced in a study of long-term antiretroviral therapy in people with HIV. Sequencing used immunoSEQ v3.0 at survey level. Data came from immunoSEQ multiplex PCR; TCRdb stores just in-frame clones and leaves some out. Among more than 20,000 clones listed, about nine tenths were seen once. The sample consisted of unsorted PBMCs, taken 1.8 years before starting antiretroviral therapy. These receptor sequences come from a man between 45 and 60 years old with HIV.

The chain carries TRBV9 and TRBJ2-1; 7 positions agree with TRBD2. Germline loops: CDR1 SGDLS, CDR2 YYNGEE. This CDR3 contains 18 residues. J gave up 7 bases and V 0 bases, and 16 bases lay outside the gene matches. The CDR3 protein is CASSVDIGRQYLINEQFF. CDR3 coding DNA: TGTGCCAGCAGCGTAGATATCGGGAGGCAGTACCTCATTAATGAGCAGTTCTTC.

The chain uses TRBV5-1 and TRBJ1-4, with D possibly matching TRBD1 (6 bases). The CDR3 covers 14 residues. CDR1 SGHRS and CDR2 YFSETQ come from the germline V gene. Trimming left V 1 base short and J 7 bases short, with 11 bases between. The chain's CDR3 is CASSLQGGGEKLFF. Here the CDR3 DNA reads TGCGCCAGCAGCTTGCAGGGAGGGGGTGAAAAACTGTTTTTT.

The CDR3 DNA reads as TGTGCCAGCAGTTCCCCGTCAGGGGGCGCGGGTCAGCCCCAGCATTTT. It yields the protein CASSSPSGGAGQPQHF. V and J are TRBV28 and TRBJ1-5, with 8 bases aligning to TRBD1. In germline, CDR1 is MDHEN, CDR2 SYDVKM. There are 16 residues in the CDR3. V lost 4 bases to trimming and J lost 6 bases; unmatched junction nucleotides: 11.

The chain has TRBV6-5 and TRBJ1-5, with D uncertain. The CDR3 consists of 13 residues. Trimming took 2 bases from V and 7 from J, leaving 9 bases between them. The germline V gene has CDR1 MNHEY and CDR2 SVGAGI. The CDR3 here is CASSYRREQPQHF. CDR3 in DNA: TGTGCCAGCAGTTACAGGAGGGAACAGCCCCAGCATTTT.

The chain uses TRBV28 and TRBJ1-2; D not resolved. V was pared by 2 bases and J by 4 bases, with 8 bases between. This CDR3 is built from 13 residues. Germline CDR1 and CDR2: MDHEN and SYDVKM. The CDR3 spells CASSLRQTYGYTF. In DNA, the CDR3 is TGTGCCAGCAGTTTAAGGCAGACCTATGGCTACACCTTC.

The CDR3 DNA reads as TGCGCCAGCCCTTTCACTTGTCGGCGGGGTGATGAGCAGTTCTTC. It is translated as CASPFTCRRGDEQFF. V and J are TRBV4-3 and TRBJ2-1; weak D call: TRBD2 (6 bases). This CDR3 comprises 15 residues. The germline gives CDR1 LGHNA, CDR2 YSLEER. The germline V and J ends were trimmed by 8 bases and 8 bases, with 22 bases remaining between them.

The chain couples TRBV6-5 to TRBJ2-2; D ambiguous. Germline V gene data show CDR1 as MNHEY and CDR2 as SVGAGI. This CDR3 region has 12 residues. V was clipped by 0 bases and J by 7 bases, with 3 bases between them. The CDR3 reads CASSYSIGELFF. CDR3 DNA: TGTGCCAGCAGTTACTCCATCGGGGAGCTGTTTTTT.

This sequence joins TRBV2 and TRBJ1-6; 9 positions agree with TRBD1. CDR1 and CDR2 from the germline V gene are SNHLY and FYNNEI. This CDR3 spans 15 amino acids. The ends lost 6 bases at V and 6 bases at J; junction bases unmatched: 6. CDR3: CASSDRGSPNSPLHF. The CDR3 coding sequence is TGTGCCAGCAGCGACAGGGGGAGTCCTAATTCACCCCTCCACTTT. Variable domain in full (rest from reference TRBV2 and TRBJ1-6): EPEVTQTPSHQVTQMGQEVILRCVPISNHLYFYWYRQILGQKVEFLVSFYNNEISEKSEIFDDQFSVERPDGSNFTLKIRSTKLEDSAMYFCASSDRGSPNSPLHFGNGTRLTVT.

The chain has TRBV9 and TRBJ2-5; 8 positions match TRBD1. The junction had 6 bases not matched to a gene; V was cut back by 6 bases and J by 5 bases. There are 13 residues in the CDR3. Germline V gene lookup returns CDR1 SGDLS and CDR2 YYNGEE. CDR3 in amino acids: CASTGGYGETQYF. For the CDR3, the DNA is TGTGCCAGCACAGGGGGCTATGGGGAGACCCAGTACTTC.

The rearrangement uses TRBV7-8 and TRBJ2-7; D not certain. V lost 2 bases and J 0 bases, leaving 20 bases between the germline ends. The CDR3 totals 18 residues. Germline V gives CDR1 SGHVS, CDR2 FQNEAQ. The CDR3 nucleotides are TGTGCCAGCAGCTTAATGTGGGTGAATGCAGGACCCTCCTACGAGCAGTACTTC. Translated, it gives CASSLMWVNAGPSYEQYF.

The V gene is TRBV5-1, the J gene TRBJ2-7; D call uncertain. The CDR3 runs to 12 residues. Germline V gives CDR1 SGHRS, CDR2 YFSETQ. V gave up 0 bases and J gave up 5 bases, with 6 bases separating them. CDR3: CASSLALDEQYF. In nucleotides, the CDR3 is TGCGCCAGCAGCTTGGCCCTAGACGAGCAGTACTTC.

The chain joins TRBV5-1 to TRBJ2-1, with 7 bases that match TRBD1. The ends lost 0 bases at V and 1 base at J; junction bases unmatched: 7. The CDR3 covers 17 residues. CDR1 is SGHRS and CDR2 is YFSETQ in the germline V gene. The CDR3 loop is CASSLGRGQVSYNEQFF. CDR3 nucleotide sequence: TGCGCCAGCAGCTTGGGTAGGGGGCAGGTATCCTACAATGAGCAGTTCTTC.

This chain links TRBV5-1 with TRBJ2-5; 11 bases align to TRBD2. The CDR3 has 16 residues. Germline V gene sequence: CDR1 SGHRS, CDR2 YFSETQ. Unmatched junction bases numbered 8, after V lost 4 bases and J lost 3 bases. CDR3 nucleotide sequence: TGCGCCAGCAGCCGGTCCCTACTAGCGGGAGAAGAGACCCAGTACTTC. Translation: CASSRSLLAGEETQYF. The full variable domain, with the rest looked up from reference TRBV5-1 and TRBJ2-5, is KAGVTQTPRYLIKTRGQQVTLSCSPISGHRSVSWYQQTPGQGLQFLFEYFSETQRNKGNFPGRFSGRQFSNSRSEMNVSTLELGDSALYLCASSRSLLAGEETQYFGPGTRLLVL.

The V gene is TRBV5-1, the J gene TRBJ2-7; TRBD1 agrees at 9 bases. From germline, CDR1 is SGHRS and CDR2 YFSETQ. This CDR3 spans 16 amino acids. The V gene end was trimmed by 4 bases and the J gene end by 1 base; junction bases not matched to a gene: 9. CDR3 DNA sequence: TGCGCCAGCAGCCACGGACAGGGGAAGGCTTCCTACGAGCAGTACTTC. Translation gives CASSHGQGKASYEQYF. The full variable domain, completed using reference TRBV5-1 and TRBJ2-7, is KAGVTQTPRYLIKTRGQQVTLSCSPISGHRSVSWYQQTPGQGLQFLFEYFSETQRNKGNFPGRFSGRQFSNSRSEMNVSTLELGDSALYLCASSHGQGKASYEQYFGPGTRLTVT.

The chain combines TRBV29-1 with TRBJ1-2; tentative D call: TRBD1 (5 bases). Trimming left V 3 bases short and J 2 bases short, with 7 bases between. There are 12 residues in the CDR3. Germline CDR1 reads SQVTM; CDR2 reads ANQGSEA. CDR3 protein: CSVERGNYGYTF. The CDR3 DNA reads TGCAGCGTTGAGAGGGGCAACTATGGCTACACCTTC. Full variable domain (outside the CDR3, taken from reference TRBV29-1 and TRBJ1-2): SAVISQKPSRDICQRGTSLTIQCQVDSQVTMMFWYRQQPGQSLTLIATANQGSEATYESGFVIDKFPISRPNLTFSTLTVSNMSPEDSSIYLCSVERGNYGYTFGSGTRLTVV.

The chain combines TRBV6-5 with TRBJ1-2, with D maybe TRBD1 (5 bases). In germline, CDR1 is MNHEY, CDR2 SVGAGI. The CDR3 contains 16 residues. V was trimmed by 4 bases and J by 4 bases, leaving 19 bases between them. CDR3 nucleotides: TGTGCCAGCAGTTCTTTGGTCGGGGCCAGCCTCTATGGCTACACCTTC. Its protein product is CASSSLVGASLYGYTF.

The V gene is TRBV7-9, the J gene TRBJ2-3; D not resolved. Germline V CDR1 and CDR2: SEHNR, FQNEAQ (reference sequence). V was pared by 3 bases and J by 5 bases, with 15 bases between. This CDR3 region has 15 residues. DNA of the CDR3: TGTGCCAGCAGCTTCTATCGGCAGGCAGGAGATACGCAGTATTTT. This encodes CASSFYRQAGDTQYF.

The rearrangement uses TRBV19 and TRBJ1-1; D is ambiguous. Trimming shortened V by 4 bases and J by 3 bases, and 9 bases separated the two germline ends. The CDR3 extends over 13 amino acids. Germline CDR1 LNHDA, CDR2 SQIVND (reference sequence). In nucleotides, the CDR3 is TGTGCCAGTAGTAATTATGGGGACACTGAAGCTTTCTTT. It encodes CASSNYGDTEAFF.

This clone was seen more than once but under ten times. The chain joins TRBV11-1 to TRBJ2-7; TRBD2 is a possible D gene (5 bases). The germline gives CDR1 SGHAT, CDR2 FQDESV (reference sequence). The germline V and J ends were trimmed by 4 bases and 0 bases, with 10 bases remaining between them. The CDR3 extends over 14 amino acids. CDR3 in DNA: TGTGCCAGCAGCTCCCACGGACTCTCCTACGAGCAGTACTTC. As protein: CASSSHGLSYEQYF.

The V call is TRBV5-1, the J call TRBJ2-2; no firm D call. The CDR3 covers 17 residues. Germline V gene data show CDR1 as SGHRS and CDR2 as YFSETQ. Trimming removed 0 bases at V and 4 bases at J, with 16 bases between. CDR3 nucleotides: TGCGCCAGCAGCTTGGACAATTCCCCCACACTCACCGGGGAGCTGTTTTTT. Its translation: CASSLDNSPTLTGELFF.

This chain uses TRBV30 with TRBJ1-3, with D possibly matching TRBD1 (5 bases). Trimming removed 2 bases at V and 0 bases at J, with 14 bases between. CDR3 size: 16 residues. The germline CDR1 and CDR2 sequences are GTSNPN and SVGIG (reference sequence). CDR3 amino acids: CAWSLLQAFSGNTIYF. As DNA, the CDR3 is TGTGCCTGGAGTCTCCTACAGGCCTTCTCTGGAAACACCATATATTTT. The full variable domain, its missing parts supplied by reference TRBV30 and TRBJ1-3, is SQTIHQWPATLVQPVGSPLSLECTVEGTSNPNLYWYRQAAGRGLQLLFYSVGIGQISSEVPQNLSASRPQDRQFILSSKKLLLSDSGFYLCAWSLLQAFSGNTIYFGEGSWLTVV.

The chain links TRBV6-4 to TRBJ1-5; 7 bases are a match to TRBD1. This CDR3 is 13 amino acids long. The germline V gene encodes CDR1 MRHNA and CDR2 SNTAGT. Losses at the gene ends were 8 bases for V and 5 bases for J; bases not matched to a gene: 6. The DNA of the CDR3 is TGTGCCAGCGCCGTCGACAGGGATCAGCCCCAGCATTTT. Amino acid sequence: CASAVDRDQPQHF.

The V and J genes are TRBV7-3 and TRBJ2-2; no firm D call. Germline CDR1 reads SGHTA; CDR2 reads FQGTGA. This CDR3 is 13 amino acids long. Trimming shortened V by 3 bases and J by 4 bases, and 6 bases separated the two germline ends. CDR3 sequence reads: CASSLSGTGELFF. CDR3 nucleotides: TGTGCCAGCAGCTTGTCCGGCACCGGGGAGCTGTTTTTT.